The clone carrying this TCR beta chain occurred many times. The data were obtained in a study of tumor-infiltrating lymphocytes in primary liver carcinoma. Turning to the study itself: Surgeons resected the patients' primary liver carcinomas.

Unsorted whole blood supplied the RNA, and germline DNA was extracted too. Patients were treatment-naive with chronic HBV infection. Synthesis of TCR beta cDNA was carried out from about 500 ng total RNA with a constant-region primer. TCR beta libraries came from three nested multiplex PCR rounds using slightly modified ARM-PCR. MiXCR, run by TCRdb on the multiplex PCR reads, gives a single entry per CDR3 protein. The data contain hundreds of thousands of distinct CDR3 sequences, 55% to 65% of them seen just once; the ten biggest clones take up approximately 9.4%. Input material: peripheral blood. The sequence was obtained from a man aged 40-49 years with primary liver carcinoma and hepatitis B virus infection.

The CDR3 DNA reads as TGTGCCAGCAGTGAAGCGACATTCGGAACCGGGGAGCTGTTTTTT. Protein: CASSEATFGTGELFF. The chain uses TRBV6-1 and TRBJ2-2; D remains unclear. The CDR3 is 15 residues long. The V end was cut by 0 bases, the J end by 5 bases, with 10 bases between. Germline assignment: CDR1 MNHNS and CDR2 SASEGT.